Below, 27 T cell receptor beta chains from the same sample are listed, as sequenced in a study of CD8 T cells in ankylosing spondylitis. A single record per CDR3 protein comes from TCRdb applying MiXCR to the 5' RACE reads. The table has about 160,000 distinct CDR3 sequences, about 16% seen once. The sample comprised blood, either unsorted or a sorted T cell fraction (not recorded which). All receptors derive from a male donor with ankylosing spondylitis or in good health (not recorded which).

V gene TRBV29-1 combines with J gene TRBJ2-4, with unresolved D. CDR1 and CDR2 (germline): SQVTM, ANQGSEA. This CDR3 region has 11 residues. The CDR3 DNA is TGCCCGGGTCTAGCCAAAAACATTCAGTACTTC. The encoded protein is CPGLAKNIQYF.

This clonotype was seen more than once but under ten times. This chain joins TRBV9 and TRBJ1-1, with a possible D match to TRBD1 (5 bases). Germline assignment: CDR1 SGDLS and CDR2 YYNGEE. Trimming shortened V by 3 bases and J by 6 bases, and 15 bases separated the two germline ends. The CDR3 is 14 residues long. The CDR3: CASSETGGDAEAFF. CDR3 bases: TGTGCCAGCAGCGAAACCGGGGGAGACGCTGAAGCTTTCTTT.

This clonotype has more than one count but fewer than ten. CDR3 loop: CASSTGTDYGYTF. The CDR3, as DNA: TGCGCCAGCAGCACCGGGACGGACTATGGCTACACCTTC. The V gene is TRBV5-1, the J gene TRBJ1-2; weak D call: TRBD1 (5 bases). V lost 4 bases and J 3 bases, leaving 10 bases between the germline ends. Germline V CDR1 and CDR2: SGHRS, YFSETQ. The CDR3 totals 13 residues.

Details on this clonotype: This may be a read error: a much more frequent sequence differs by one nucleotide. The V gene is TRBV12-5, the J gene TRBJ1-1, with 8 bases fitting TRBD1. The CDR3 length is 13 residues. Germline CDR1 and CDR2: LGHNT and FRNRAP. In DNA form, the CDR3 reads TGTGTTGGACTGACAGGGGCCGAGACTGAAGCTTTCTTT. Residues: CVGLTGAETEAFF.

This clonotype was seen a few times. The chain joins TRBV29-1 to TRBJ2-7, with D hard to call. The V gene lost 0 bases and the J gene lost 4 bases, with 7 bases spanning the gap. CDR1 and CDR2 from the germline V gene are SQVTM and ANQGSEA. The CDR3 has 12 amino acids. CDR3 region: CSVEDSGYEQYF. The CDR3 DNA is TGCAGCGTTGAAGATTCTGGGTACGAGCAGTACTTC.

This clonotype appeared a few times. V gene TRBV2 combines with J gene TRBJ1-4, with a possible D match to TRBD1 (5 bases). The CDR3 length is 12 residues. V was pared by 11 bases and J by 0 bases, with 7 bases between. Germline CDR1 and CDR2: SNHLY and FYNNEI. The CDR3 DNA follows: TGTGCCTCGACAGCAACTAATGAAAAACTGTTTTTT. Residues: CASTATNEKLFF.

This clonotype was counted between two and nine times. V is TRBV18 and J is TRBJ1-5; 10 bases line up with TRBD1. The CDR3 has 15 residues. The junction had 9 bases not matched to a gene; V was cut back by 6 bases and J by 7 bases. Per germline, CDR1 KGHSH and CDR2 LQKENI. CDR3 protein: CASSRTGGQEQPQHF. CDR3 nucleotide sequence: TGTGCCAGCTCTAGGACAGGGGGACAGGAACAGCCCCAGCATTTT.

This clonotype was detected a few times. This chain uses TRBV6-2 or TRBV6-3 with TRBJ2-3; the match to TRBD2 covers 13 bases. V shed 0 bases and J 6 bases; nucleotides not matched to a gene: 9. Germline CDR1 reads MNHEY; CDR2 reads SVGEGT. The CDR3 has 18 residues. The CDR3 region is CASSYSPLAGGSRDTQYF. The DNA of the CDR3 is TGTGCCAGCAGTTACTCGCCACTAGCGGGAGGGTCTCGTGATACGCAGTATTTT.

This clonotype was recorded many times. The J gene is TRBJ2-3, the V gene TRBV5-1, with TRBD2 matching 8 bases. Unmatched junction bases numbered 9, after V lost 0 bases and J lost 0 bases. Per the germline V gene, CDR1 is SGHRS and CDR2 is YFSETQ. CDR3 length: 18 residues. Here the CDR3 reads CASSLGLALVRSTDTQYF. The CDR3 coding sequence is TGCGCCAGCAGCTTGGGACTAGCGCTCGTCCGGAGCACAGATACGCAGTATTTT.

This clonotype was detected ten times or more. The chain uses TRBV12-3 or TRBV12-4 and TRBJ1-4; D gene unclear. There are 15 residues in the CDR3. V dropped 6 bases and J dropped 1 base, with 12 bases sitting between them. CDR3 region: CASRFQSGTNEKLFF. As DNA, the CDR3 is TGTGCCAGCAGGTTTCAGTCCGGAACTAATGAAAAACTGTTTTTT.

This clonotype was seen at least ten times. The CDR3 nucleotides read TGCGCCAGCAGCTTCACCGCCTCGGGGATAGCGCAAGACAATGAGCAGTTCTTC. This encodes CASSFTASGIAQDNEQFF. The rearrangement joins TRBV5-1 to TRBJ2-1, with TRBD2 as a possible D gene (5 bases). The CDR3 has 18 residues. In germline, CDR1 is SGHRS, CDR2 YFSETQ. V lost 2 bases and J lost 5, with 23 bases in between.

This clonotype was seen at least ten times. The rearrangement joins TRBV5-1 to TRBJ2-2, with D possibly called TRBD1 or TRBD2 (5 bases each). Germline CDR1 reads SGHRS; CDR2 reads YFSETQ. The V and J ends lost 4 bases and 3 bases respectively, with 13 bases between them. There are 15 residues in the CDR3. The CDR3 region has the DNA TGCGCCAGCAGCCGAGGGGTACAAGACACCGGGGAGCTGTTTTTT. It codes for CASSRGVQDTGELFF.

The chain couples TRBV4-2 to TRBJ2-2; 7 bases align to TRBD2. V was clipped by 0 bases and J by 3 bases; unmatched bases: 7. Germline-derived CDR1 and CDR2 are LGHNA and YNFKEQ. The CDR3 loop spans 17 amino acids. The CDR3 sequence is CASSQDRLAVYTGELFF. Written as DNA, the CDR3 is TGTGCCAGCAGCCAAGATCGGCTAGCGGTGTACACCGGGGAGCTGTTTTTT.

There are many counts of this clonotype. V and J are TRBV20-1 and TRBJ2-7; D may be TRBD1 (6 bases). The CDR3 is 14 residues long. Germline CDR1 reads DFQATT; CDR2 reads SNEGSKA (reference sequence). Trimming took 4 bases from V and 6 from J, leaving 19 bases between them. The CDR3 region has the DNA TGCAGTGCTAACTCGCGGACAGATTTTTCCGAGCAGTACTTC. This sequence encodes CSANSRTDFSEQYF.

This clonotype was counted many times. The V and J genes are TRBV5-1 and TRBJ2-5, with D uncertain. From germline, CDR1 is SGHRS and CDR2 YFSETQ. The CDR3 covers 14 residues. Trimming removed 0 bases from V and 3 bases from J, with 9 bases in between. This chain's CDR3 is CASSLGSPEETQYF. In DNA form, the CDR3 reads TGCGCCAGCAGCTTGGGGAGTCCCGAAGAGACCCAGTACTTC.

This rearrangement joins TRBV6-1 to TRBJ1-2, with TRBD1 matching over 7 bases. Germline V gene lookup returns CDR1 MNHNS and CDR2 SASEGT. V lost 4 bases to trimming and J lost 0 bases; unmatched junction nucleotides: 11. CDR3 length: 17 amino acids. CDR3 DNA sequence: TGTGCCAGCAGTGTGGACAGGACCCTTGATTCTAACTATGGCTACACCTTC. It yields the protein CASSVDRTLDSNYGYTF.

Notes on this clonotype: The junction does not match germline at one end; this may be a read error. This sequence joins TRBV11-2 and TRBJ2-5; D unresolved. The CDR3 runs to 13 residues. CDR1 and CDR2 from the germline V gene are SGHAT and FQNNGV. The CDR3 spells CVSSLSFQETQYF. The CDR3 bases are TGTGTCAGCAGCTTGAGCTTTCAAGAGACCCAGTACTTC.

This clonotype has only a few counts. The chain joins TRBV6-1 to TRBJ2-3; D unclear. V lost 7 bases to trimming and J lost 1 base, with 12 bases between them. Germline values: CDR1 MNHNS, CDR2 SASEGT. The length of the CDR3 is 14 residues. CDR3: CASTSIGGTDTQYF. The CDR3 coding sequence is TGTGCCAGCACCTCCATTGGCGGCACAGATACGCAGTATTTT.

This clonotype came up many times. The rearrangement uses TRBV15 and TRBJ2-5; the D is unclear. This CDR3 is built from 14 residues. The ends were cut back, 0 bases at V and 2 bases at J, with 7 bases in the middle. From germline, CDR1 is LNHNV and CDR2 YYDKDF (reference sequence). The CDR3 region has the DNA TGTGCCACCAGCAGAGATCGGCAGCAAGAGACCCAGTACTTC. Its protein product is CATSRDRQQETQYF. The full variable domain, rest sourced from reference TRBV15 and TRBJ2-5, is DAMVIQNPRYQVTQFGKPVTLSCSQTLNHNVMYWYQQKSSQAPKLLFHYYDKDFNNEADTPDNFQSRRPNTSFCFLDIRSPGLGDTAMYLCATSRDRQQETQYFGPGTRLLVL.

V and J are TRBV23-1 and TRBJ2-2; D is possibly TRBD2 (6 bases). TRBV23-1 is filed as an ORF, its function uncertain. V was cut by 0 bases and J by 5 bases, with 16 bases left in between. This CDR3 is built from 17 residues. For the CDR3, the DNA is TGCGCCAGCAGTCAATCAGAAGTGGGGGGTCGAACCGGGGAGCTGTTTTTT. Amino acid sequence: CASSQSEVGGRTGELFF.

This clonotype was picked up a small number of times. One end of the junction does not line up with germline, which may come from a read error. This chain connects TRBV6-1 to TRBJ2-3; 9 bases are a match to TRBD1. Germline V gene lookup returns CDR1 MNHNS and CDR2 SASEGT. The CDR3 is 16 amino acids. CDR3 nucleotides: TGTGTCAGCAGTGAACCGGACAGGGGAGGCACAGATACGCAGTATTTT. It codes for CVSSEPDRGGTDTQYF.

J is TRBJ2-2 and V is TRBV2; TRBD1 agrees at 9 bases. Germline CDR1 reads SNHLY; CDR2 reads FYNNEI. With V trimmed by 7 bases and J by 4 bases, 7 bases remained unmatched. The CDR3 is made up of 15 amino acids. The CDR3 protein is CASISDRGITGELFF. The CDR3 bases are TGTGCCAGCATTAGTGACAGGGGGATCACCGGGGAGCTGTTTTTT.

In its sample, this clonotype was seen a few times. This chain connects TRBV12-3 or TRBV12-4 to TRBJ1-2; tentative D call: TRBD1 (5 bases). Trimming stripped 2 bases from V and 8 bases from J, with 12 bases between. CDR3 size: 13 residues. The CDR3 DNA reads TGTGCCAGCAGTTTAATGGGCAGGGACGGCTACACCTTC. This gives the protein CASSLMGRDGYTF.

This clonotype was counted only a few times. The chain is built from TRBV15 and TRBJ2-7; 9 nucleotides line up with TRBD1. Germline loops: CDR1 LNHNV, CDR2 YYDKDF (reference sequence). The V segment lost 3 bases and the J segment 3 bases; nucleotides outside the gene matches: 6. CDR3 length equals 15 residues. DNA of the CDR3: TGTGCCACCAGCAGTAACGACAGGGGGATCTACGAGCAGTACTTC. Translation gives CATSSNDRGIYEQYF. Variable domain in full (rest from reference TRBV15 and TRBJ2-7): DAMVIQNPRYQVTQFGKPVTLSCSQTLNHNVMYWYQQKSSQAPKLLFHYYDKDFNNEADTPDNFQSRRPNTSFCFLDIRSPGLGDTAMYLCATSSNDRGIYEQYFGPGTRLTVT.

The sample holds many counts of this clonotype. The J gene is TRBJ2-1, the V gene TRBV20-1; D is unclear. Trimming took 8 bases from V and 0 from J, leaving 11 bases between them. CDR1 DFQATT and CDR2 SNEGSKA come from the germline V gene (reference sequence). The CDR3 spans 13 residues. CDR3 sequence reads: CSPGRSSYNEQFF. The CDR3 DNA sequence: TGCAGTCCTGGTAGGAGCTCCTACAATGAGCAGTTCTTC.

This chain uses TRBV29-1 with TRBJ2-1; D may be TRBD2 (5 bases). This CDR3 has 13 amino acids. The germline gives CDR1 SQVTM, CDR2 ANQGSEA. Deletions cut 4 bases from V and 3 bases from J, with 10 bases between. The CDR3 DNA follows: TGCAGCGTTGGAGCGGATGACTACAATGAGCAGTTCTTC. Amino acid sequence: CSVGADDYNEQFF.

In its sample, this clonotype was seen a few times. The chain has TRBV12-3 or TRBV12-4 and TRBJ2-7, with unresolved D. V lost 4 bases, J lost 1 base, and 11 bases lay in between. The CDR3 runs 14 residues. The CDR3: CASSSLLSSYEQYF. The CDR3 DNA sequence: TGTGCCAGCAGTTCCCTTTTGTCTTCCTACGAGCAGTACTTC.